A selection of T cell receptor beta chains follows, all from one sample in a study of blood T cells in healthy people across ages. From the 5' RACE reads, TCRdb called clonotypes with MiXCR, one entry per CDR3 protein. The table lists about 1.5 million distinct CDR3 sequences, 40% to 45% of them singletons. Material for sequencing was blood. The origin of the receptors is a woman aged 18-29 years in good health. Both conserved end residues are part of each CDR3. D genes are given only for firm matches. Size values are once, few and many counts, or a class for expanded clones, and some rows have none.

clone_size: NA
v_call: TRBV10-3
d_call: TRBD2
j_call: TRBJ2-1
cdr3_aa: CAISDGRARPNNEQFF
cdr3_nt: TGTGCCATCAGTGATGGGAGGGCTCGACCAAACAATGAGCAGTTCTTC

clone_size: few
v_call: TRBV7-6
d_call: NA
j_call: TRBJ2-1
cdr3_aa: CASSLIQSSYNEQFF
cdr3_nt: TGTGCCAGCAGCTTAATCCAATCATCCTACAATGAGCAGTTCTTC

clone_size: NA
v_call: TRBV10-3
d_call: TRBD1
j_call: TRBJ1-6
cdr3_aa: CAVSEVQGDNSPLHF
cdr3_nt: TGTGCCGTCAGTGAAGTGCAGGGGGATAATTCACCCCTCCACTTT

clone_size: many
v_call: TRBV10-3
d_call: NA
j_call: TRBJ2-3
cdr3_aa: CAASPGGSTDTQYF
cdr3_nt: TGTGCCGCGTCGCCGGGCGGTAGCACAGATACGCAGTATTTT

clone_size: few
v_call: TRBV28
d_call: TRBD1
j_call: TRBJ1-6
cdr3_aa: CASSRTGALNSPLHF
cdr3_nt: TGTGCCAGCAGTCGTACAGGGGCTCTCAATTCACCCCTCCACTTT

clone_size: NA
v_call: TRBV9
d_call: NA
j_call: TRBJ2-7
cdr3_aa: CASSGTGSPYEQYF
cdr3_nt: TGTGCCAGCAGCGGTACCGGGTCCCCCTACGAGCAGTACTTC

clone_size: NA
v_call: TRBV28
d_call: NA
j_call: TRBJ2-2
cdr3_aa: CASRQLRTRLAGELFF
cdr3_nt: TGTGCCAGCCGTCAACTCAGGACGAGACTCGCCGGGGAGCTGTTTTTT

clone_size: NA
v_call: TRBV7-2
d_call: TRBD1
j_call: TRBJ1-2
cdr3_aa: CASSFRPGQGVYGYTF
cdr3_nt: TGTGCCAGCAGCTTCCGCCCAGGACAGGGGGTCTATGGCTACACCTTC

clone_size: NA
v_call: TRBV7-9
d_call: NA
j_call: TRBJ2-3
cdr3_aa: CASSSRGTSTDTQYF
cdr3_nt: TGTGCCAGCAGCTCTAGGGGGACCAGCACAGATACGCAGTATTTT

clone_size: NA
v_call: TRBV6-5
d_call: NA
j_call: TRBJ2-7
cdr3_aa: CASSLSLWTSFYEQYF
cdr3_nt: TGTGCCAGCAGCCTCTCGCTGTGGACGTCGTTCTACGAGCAGTACTTC

clone_size: NA
v_call: TRBV27
d_call: TRBD1
j_call: TRBJ1-6
cdr3_aa: CASSLHQGQGGSPLHF
cdr3_nt: TGTGCCAGCAGTTTACACCAGGGACAGGGAGGATCACCCCTCCACTTT

clone_size: NA
v_call: TRBV12-3/TRBV12-4
d_call: NA
j_call: TRBJ2-2
cdr3_aa: CASSRFWTGNTGELFF
cdr3_nt: TGTGCCAGCAGTCGTTTCTGGACGGGGAACACCGGGGAGCTGTTTTTT

clone_size: many
v_call: TRBV4-3
d_call: TRBD2
j_call: TRBJ2-3
cdr3_aa: CASSQDIPTSASTDTQYF
cdr3_nt: TGCGCCAGCAGCCAAGATATTCCCACTAGCGCTAGCACAGATACGCAGTATTTT

clone_size: once
v_call: TRBV6-2/TRBV6-3
d_call: NA
j_call: TRBJ2-5
cdr3_aa: CASSPRPDGTQYF
cdr3_nt: TGTGCCAGCAGCCCCAGACCTGACGGGACCCAGTACTTC

clone_size: few
v_call: TRBV4-1
d_call: NA
j_call: TRBJ1-2
cdr3_aa: CASSQLGGFYGYTF
cdr3_nt: TGCGCCAGCAGCCAACTGGGAGGGTTCTATGGCTACACCTTC

clone_size: NA
v_call: TRBV7-9
d_call: TRBD1
j_call: TRBJ2-3
cdr3_aa: CASTSTGFSTDTQYF
cdr3_nt: TGTGCCAGCACCTCGACAGGGTTTAGCACAGATACGCAGTATTTT

clone_size: few
v_call: TRBV6-2/TRBV6-3
d_call: TRBD2
j_call: TRBJ2-3
cdr3_aa: CASNRPRGSGISTDTQYF
cdr3_nt: TGTGCCAGCAACAGACCCAGGGGTAGCGGGATTAGCACAGATACGCAGTATTTT

clone_size: NA
v_call: TRBV2
d_call: NA
j_call: TRBJ2-3
cdr3_aa: CASSWNRAIDTQYF
cdr3_nt: TGTGCCAGCAGTTGGAACAGGGCCATCGATACGCAGTATTTT

clone_size: NA
v_call: TRBV4-2
d_call: NA
j_call: TRBJ2-7
cdr3_aa: CVSSQVLGTTSYEQYF
cdr3_nt: TGTGTCAGCAGCCAAGTTCTTGGCACTACCTCCTACGAGCAGTACTTC

clone_size: few
v_call: TRBV20-1
d_call: NA
j_call: TRBJ2-1
cdr3_aa: CSASSPLGNNEQFF
cdr3_nt: TGCAGTGCTTCCTCCCCGTTAGGGAACAATGAGCAGTTCTTC

clone_size: few
v_call: TRBV15
d_call: NA
j_call: TRBJ2-1
cdr3_aa: CATSRDRRDEQFF
cdr3_nt: TGTGCCACCAGCAGAGATCGTAGGGATGAGCAGTTCTTC

clone_size: few
v_call: TRBV7-9
d_call: NA
j_call: TRBJ2-7
cdr3_aa: CASSGDGALLEQYF
cdr3_nt: TGTGCCAGCAGCGGTGACGGGGCTCTACTGGAGCAGTACTTC

clone_size: few
v_call: TRBV11-1
d_call: NA
j_call: TRBJ1-1
cdr3_aa: CASSPRGGVTEAFF
cdr3_nt: TGTGCCAGCAGCCCGCGAGGGGGGGTCACTGAAGCTTTCTTT

clone_size: NA
v_call: TRBV20-1
d_call: NA
j_call: TRBJ2-7
cdr3_aa: CSARGRDEQYF
cdr3_nt: TGCAGTGCTAGGGGGCGAGACGAGCAGTACTTC